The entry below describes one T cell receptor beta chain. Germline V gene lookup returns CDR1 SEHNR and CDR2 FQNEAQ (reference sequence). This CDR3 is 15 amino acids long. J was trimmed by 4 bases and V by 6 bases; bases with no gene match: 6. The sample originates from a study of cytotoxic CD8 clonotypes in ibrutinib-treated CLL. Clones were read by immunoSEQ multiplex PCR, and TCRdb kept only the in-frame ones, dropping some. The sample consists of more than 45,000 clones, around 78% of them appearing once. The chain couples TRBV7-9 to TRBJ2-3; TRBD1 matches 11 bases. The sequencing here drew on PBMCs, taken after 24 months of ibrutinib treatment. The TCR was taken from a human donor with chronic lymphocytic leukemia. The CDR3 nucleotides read TGTGCCAGCAGGCCCGGGACAGGGGGTCCAGATACGCAGTATTTT. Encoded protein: CASRPGTGGPDTQYF.